This TCR beta chain was identified during a study of early T cells in non-severe SARS-CoV-2 infection. Researchers attached unique molecular identifiers to individual cDNA molecules. TCRdb re-derived calls from the 5' RACE reads in MiXCR, one entry per CDR3 protein. The sample lists 55,000 to 80,000 distinct CDR3 sequences, around an eighth seen once, with roughly 1.4% in the top ten. This clonotype was picked up one time. CDR1 is SGHTA and CDR2 is FQGNSA in the germline V gene. V dropped 1 base and J dropped 6 bases, with 14 bases sitting between them. The CDR3 length is 15 residues. This material consisted of whole blood, taken at baseline. The receptor comes from an adult who was a healthcare worker with PCR-confirmed SARS-CoV-2 infection or an uninfected control (not recorded which). The chain links TRBV7-2 to TRBJ2-3; a possible D gene is TRBD2 (6 bases). CDR3 sequence (DNA): TGTGCCAGCAGCTTAGTAGGGGCGGGACGCGATACGCAGTATTTT. Translated, it gives CASSLVGAGRDTQYF.